The present TCR beta chain was sequenced within a study of T cells after yellow fever vaccination. With 3 bases clipped from V and 4 bases from J, the junction kept 10 bases outside the gene matches. Germline V gene data show CDR1 as SGHTA and CDR2 as FQGNSA. The CDR3 has 16 amino acids. TCRdb itself ran the 5' RACE reads through MiXCR, one entry per CDR3 protein. Counted here are 300,000 to 350,000 distinct CDR3 sequences, 4% to 5.5% occurring once; the ten biggest clones make up roughly a fifth. The input for sequencing was PBMCs, taken 15 days after the yellow fever booster vaccination. The chain carries TRBV7-2 and TRBJ2-7; 9 bases are shared with TRBD1. The receptor comes from a man aged 18 to 30 who received the YFV17D yellow fever vaccine. The CDR3 reads CASSFGGQGVGYEQYF. Here the CDR3 DNA reads TGTGCCAGCAGCTTCGGGGGACAGGGTGTCGGATACGAGCAGTACTTC.